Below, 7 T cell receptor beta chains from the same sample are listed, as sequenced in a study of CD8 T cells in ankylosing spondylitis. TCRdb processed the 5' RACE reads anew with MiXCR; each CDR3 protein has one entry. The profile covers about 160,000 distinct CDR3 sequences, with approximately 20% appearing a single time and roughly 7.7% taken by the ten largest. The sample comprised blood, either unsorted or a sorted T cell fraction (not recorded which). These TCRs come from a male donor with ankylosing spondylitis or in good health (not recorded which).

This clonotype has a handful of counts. The CDR3 DNA reads TGTGCCAGCTCACGCTCCAGCACCACCTACAATGAGCAGTTCTTC. Translation: CASSRSSTTYNEQFF. The rearrangement uses TRBV18 and TRBJ2-1; no reliable D call. Germline V CDR1 and CDR2: KGHSH, LQKENI. The CDR3 is made up of 15 amino acids. Trimming took off 4 bases at V and 2 bases at J, with 12 bases between the two ends. The full variable domain, in which reference TRBV18 and TRBJ2-1 provide the parts outside the CDR3, is NAGVMQNPRHLVRRRGQEARLRCSPMKGHSHVYWYRQLPEEGLKFMVYLQKENIIDESGMPKERFSAEFPKEGPSILRIQQVVRGDSAAYFCASSRSSTTYNEQFFGPGTRLTVL.

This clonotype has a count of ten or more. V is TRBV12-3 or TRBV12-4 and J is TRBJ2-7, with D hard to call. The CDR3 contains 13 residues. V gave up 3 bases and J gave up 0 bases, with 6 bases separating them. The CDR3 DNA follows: TGTGCCAGCAGTTTGTCAGCCTCCTACGAGCAGTACTTC. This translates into CASSLSASYEQYF.

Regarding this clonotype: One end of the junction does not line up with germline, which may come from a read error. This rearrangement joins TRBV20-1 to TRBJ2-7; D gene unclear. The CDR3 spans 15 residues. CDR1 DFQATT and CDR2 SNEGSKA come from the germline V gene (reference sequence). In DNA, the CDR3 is TGCAGTGCTAGAGATAAGGGAATTGGCTCCTACGAGCAGTGCTTC. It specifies CSARDKGIGSYEQCF.

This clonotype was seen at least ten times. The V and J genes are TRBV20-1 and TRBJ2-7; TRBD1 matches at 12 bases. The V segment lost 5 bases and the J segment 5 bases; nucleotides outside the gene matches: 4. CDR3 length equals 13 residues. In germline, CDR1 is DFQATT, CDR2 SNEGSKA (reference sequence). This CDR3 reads CSAPGTGGHEQYF. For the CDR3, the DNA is TGCAGTGCTCCCGGGACAGGGGGCCACGAGCAGTACTTC.

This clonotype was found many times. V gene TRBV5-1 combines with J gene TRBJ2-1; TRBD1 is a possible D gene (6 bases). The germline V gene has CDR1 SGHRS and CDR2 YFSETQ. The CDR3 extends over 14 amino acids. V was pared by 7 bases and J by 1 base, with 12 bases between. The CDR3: CASSVQGSYNEQFF. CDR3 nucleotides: TGCGCCAGCTCGGTGCAGGGGTCCTACAATGAGCAGTTCTTC.

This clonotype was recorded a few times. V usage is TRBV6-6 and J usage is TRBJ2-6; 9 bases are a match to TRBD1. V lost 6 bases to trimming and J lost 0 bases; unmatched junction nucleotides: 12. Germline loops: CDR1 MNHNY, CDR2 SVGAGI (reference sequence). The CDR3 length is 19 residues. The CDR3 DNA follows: TGTGCCAGCAGAAAGAAATCGGGACAGGGCCTCTCTGGGGCCAACGTCCTGACTTTC. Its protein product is CASRKKSGQGLSGANVLTF.

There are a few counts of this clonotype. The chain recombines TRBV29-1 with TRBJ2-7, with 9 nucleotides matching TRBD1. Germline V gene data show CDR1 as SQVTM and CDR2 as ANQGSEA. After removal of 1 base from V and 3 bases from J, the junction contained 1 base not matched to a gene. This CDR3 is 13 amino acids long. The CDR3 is CSVEVTGGYEQYF. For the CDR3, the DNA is TGCAGCGTTGAAGTGACAGGGGGCTACGAGCAGTACTTC.